This TCR beta chain was documented in a study of cytomegalovirus exposure and HLA in healthy donors. Turning to the study itself: Drawn from HLA-typed donors, approximately 86 million unique TCRs were held in an early data release.

Germline trimming cut 5 bases from V and 3 bases from J; bases unmatched to any gene: 3. This CDR3 is built from 14 residues. The germline V gene has CDR1 SEHNR and CDR2 FQNEAQ (reference sequence). The primer mix had 60 Vbeta and 13 Jbeta primers. Clones were sequenced by immunoSEQ multiplex PCR, and TCRdb holds only the in-frame ones, with some missing. Here the sample spans roughly 160,000 clones, approximately 81% being singletons. Broader study findings: Specificity of three CMV-associated chains for CMV antigens was verified in vitro. Investigators reported over 150 TCR beta chains as tied to cytomegalovirus. Later analysis suggested most CMV-associated TCR beta chains were HLA-restricted.

A note on this clone: Its matching antigen is unknown.

The clonotype comes from a woman younger than 45 in good health and CMV-seropositive. Sequenced input: PBMCs. J is TRBJ1-5 and V is TRBV7-9; TRBD1 matches 8 bases. The CDR3 nucleotides read TGTGCCAGCAGCGGGACAGGACACAATCAGCCCCAGCATTTT. Its protein product is CASSGTGHNQPQHF.